The rows below give T cell receptor beta chains drawn from one sample of a study of beta chain features in type 1 diabetes. This table comes from immunoSEQ multiplex PCR, and its TCRdb copy is limited to in-frame clones, with some not included. Here the sample spans about 230,000 clones, 15% to 20% being singletons. Sequencing was done on a sample of naive CD4+ T cells from blood. The receptors here all came from a man aged 30 to 39 with type 1 diabetes. The CDR3 runs from the conserved cysteine through the conserved F or W. D genes are given only for firm matches. Clone size is given for some rows only: seen once, a few or many times, or a class if the clone is expanded.

d_call	clone_size	v_call	j_call	cdr3_aa	cdr3_nt
TRBD2	.	TRBV5-4	TRBJ2-7	CASSTSGTYEQYF	TGTGCCAGCAGTACTAGCGGAACCTACGAGCAGTACTTC
.	.	TRBV20-1	TRBJ2-3	CSARVADTQYF	TGCAGTGCTAGGGTAGCGGATACGCAGTATTTT
TRBD1	.	TRBV6-6	TRBJ2-7	CASTGTVTYEQYF	TGTGCCAGCACCGGGACAGTTACCTACGAGCAGTACTTC
TRBD2	once	TRBV2	TRBJ2-3	CASTAGEFTDTQYF	TGTGCCAGCACAGCGGGAGAGTTCACAGATACGCAGTATTTT
.	.	TRBV10-3	TRBJ2-1	CAISRLDSYNEQFF	TGTGCCATCAGCCGACTAGACTCCTACAATGAGCAGTTCTTC
TRBD1	.	TRBV7-6	TRBJ2-3	CASSFTGGPSRYF	TGTGCCAGCAGCTTCACAGGGGGCCCATCGAGGTATTTT
TRBD1	few	TRBV7-9	TRBJ2-7	CASSLGSTGKLAEQYF	TGTGCCAGCAGCTTGGGATCGACAGGGAAGCTGGCCGAGCAGTACTTC
.	.	TRBV30	TRBJ1-1	CAWSITATEAFF	TGTGCCTGGAGTATAACAGCCACTGAAGCTTTCTTT
.	few	TRBV15	TRBJ2-3	CATSRVRGTDTQYF	TGTGCCACCAGCAGAGTCAGGGGCACAGATACGCAGTATTTT
.	.	TRBV25-1	TRBJ2-7	CASSEQDEGEQYF	TGTGCCAGCAGTGAACAGGATGAGGGCGAGCAGTACTTC
.	.	TRBV7-2	TRBJ2-5	CASSRDEGETQYF	TGTGCCAGCAGCCGGGACGAAGGAGAGACCCAGTACTTC
TRBD2	.	TRBV29-1	TRBJ2-5	CSVAGTSSLGETQYF	TGCAGCGTGGCCGGGACTAGTTCCCTTGGAGAGACCCAGTACTTC
TRBD1	few	TRBV6-5	TRBJ1-2	CASSYAGQANGYTF	TGTGCCAGCAGTTACGCAGGACAGGCTAATGGCTACACCTTC
.	few	TRBV18	TRBJ2-3	CASSQGLSDTQYF	TGTGCCAGCTCACAAGGCCTTTCAGATACGCAGTATTTT
TRBD1	.	TRBV30	TRBJ2-7	CAWGTGYEQYF	TGTGCCTGGGGGACAGGCTACGAGCAGTACTTC
.	.	TRBV11-3	TRBJ2-2	CASSSRQGTGELFF	TGTGCCAGCAGCTCCAGACAAGGCACCGGGGAGCTGTTTTTT
.	.	TRBV27	TRBJ2-3	CASSYGDTQYF	TGTGCCAGCAGTTACGGGGATACGCAGTATTTT
.	.	TRBV27	TRBJ2-6	CASGASSGANVLTF	TGTGCCAGCGGGGCTTCCTCTGGGGCCAACGTCCTGACTTTC
TRBD2	few	TRBV9	TRBJ2-5	CATSAGGLAETQYF	TGTGCCACCTCAGCGGGGGGTCTCGCAGAGACCCAGTACTTC
.	.	TRBV29-1	TRBJ2-7	CSVAARGGEQYF	TGCAGCGTTGCGGCCAGGGGGGGAGAGCAGTACTTC
.	.	TRBV5-4	TRBJ1-1	CASSSQKGGNTEAFF	TGTGCCAGCAGCTCCCAGAAGGGTGGGAACACTGAAGCTTTCTTT
.	.	TRBV9	TRBJ2-7	CASSVGAGYEQYF	TGTGCCAGCAGCGTAGGGGCAGGGTACGAGCAGTACTTC
.	few	TRBV11-2	TRBJ2-1	CASSLVGGTSYNEQFF	TGTGCCAGCAGCCTAGTGGGCGGTACGTCCTACAATGAGCAGTTCTTC
.	.	TRBV15	TRBJ2-1	CATSRVGVSSYNEQFF	TGTGCCACCAGCAGAGTCGGAGTCAGCTCCTACAATGAGCAGTTCTTC
.	.	TRBV5-1	TRBJ1-1	CASSFSVRRQDLNTEAFF	TGCGCCAGCAGCTTTTCAGTGAGGAGACAAGATTTAAACACTGAAGCTTTCTTT
TRBD1	.	TRBV29-1	TRBJ2-3	CSARTGAGDTQYF	TGCAGCGCCCGGACAGGGGCGGGAGATACGCAGTATTTT
.	.	TRBV7-3	TRBJ2-7	CASSLGPTGKYEQYF	TGTGCCAGCAGCCTAGGACCTACAGGGAAGTACGAGCAGTACTTC
.	.	TRBV7-3	TRBJ2-5	CASSFQGSGETQYF	TGTGCCAGCAGCTTCCAGGGCTCCGGGGAGACCCAGTACTTC
.	.	TRBV7-2	TRBJ1-1	CASSLARSMGTEAFF	TGTGCCAGCAGCTTAGCTCGAAGCATGGGGACTGAAGCTTTCTTT
.	.	TRBV4-2	TRBJ2-7	CASGGGRGLSYEQYF	TGTGCCAGCGGCGGCGGGCGGGGCCTCTCCTACGAACAGTACTTC
TRBD1	.	TRBV30	TRBJ1-4	CAWSGDRTPSVGNEKLFF	TGTGCCTGGAGTGGGGACAGGACACCCTCTGTCGGTAATGAAAAACTGTTTTTT
.	.	TRBV4-1	TRBJ2-1	CASSQDQGIYNEQFF	TGCGCCAGCAGCCAAGATCAGGGGATTTACAATGAGCAGTTCTTC
.	few	TRBV11-1	TRBJ2-1	CASRSGSDNEQFF	TGTGCCAGCAGGAGCGGGTCCGACAATGAGCAGTTCTTC
.	.	TRBV5-1	TRBJ2-5	CASSSGQETQYF	TGCGCCAGCAGCTCTGGTCAAGAGACCCAGTACTTC
TRBD2	.	TRBV13	TRBJ2-3	CASSLRTSGMADTQYF	TGTGCCAGCAGCTTACGTACTAGCGGGATGGCAGATACGCAGTATTTT
TRBD1	.	TRBV25-1	TRBJ2-7	CASSDWDREFEQYF	TGTGCCAGCAGTGATTGGGACAGGGAATTCGAGCAGTACTTC
.	.	TRBV6-6	TRBJ2-7	CASSYSDRRPTYEQYF	TGTGCCAGCAGTTACTCTGACCGACGACCCACCTACGAGCAGTACTTC
.	few	TRBV7-3	TRBJ2-1	CASSLSHGGNEQFF	TGTGCCAGCAGCTTATCGCACGGGGGCAATGAGCAGTTCTTC
TRBD2	.	TRBV7-9	TRBJ2-5	CASSPRAGTETQYF	TGTGCCAGCAGCCCTAGAGCGGGAACGGAGACCCAGTACTTC
.	few	TRBV10-3	TRBJ2-7	CAISAAYEQYF	TGTGCCATCAGTGCTGCCTACGAGCAGTACTTC